A single TCR beta chain is shown here with its context. Its specificity is unknown. Time point meaning: blood at routine non-recurrence follow-up after resection. Unsorted whole RNA from tumor, nontumor lung or frozen PBMC underwent sequencing. Via MiXCR, TCRdb re-called the 5' RACE reads, giving one row per CDR3 protein. Seen here are approximately 17,000 distinct CDR3 sequences, approximately 19% observed once, and the top ten hold over 5%. This entry comes from a study of spatial heterogeneity in lung cancer. Study context: Raw reads contained each unique TCR and UMI combination more than ten times on average.

The CDR3 runs 16 residues. Germline V gene sequence: CDR1 SGHAT, CDR2 FQNNGV. V lost 5 bases and J 5 bases, leaving 18 bases between the germline ends. Study-level findings and limits: Resection saw ubiquitous expanded tumor TCRs appear in blood more than follow-up did.

V is TRBV11-2 and J is TRBJ1-4; D perhaps matches TRBD1 (6 bases). Here the sequenced sample was PBMCs, taken at follow-up. The sequence derives from a male donor with early-stage non-small cell lung cancer. The CDR3, as DNA: TGTGCCAGCAGCCTTATTTTAAGAAGGGGGAATGAAAAACTGTTTTTT. Protein sequence: CASSLILRRGNEKLFF.